This T cell receptor beta chain was identified during a study of early T cells in non-severe SARS-CoV-2 infection. In the study overall: Alpha and beta chains were unpaired, from unsorted whole-blood bulk RNA. General study findings and limits: Matching results from VDJdb favored anti-spike CD8 responses, leaving private and CD4 specificities undetected.

Individual cDNA molecules were tagged with unique molecular identifiers. TCRdb fed the 5' RACE reads into MiXCR, producing one record per CDR3 protein. The sample has 70,000 to 95,000 distinct CDR3 sequences, around 15% seen once. V lost 5 bases to trimming and J lost 5 bases, with 15 bases between them. CDR3 length equals 15 residues. The germline gives CDR1 SGHAT, CDR2 FQDESV (reference sequence). For this clonotype: Its antigen is as yet unknown.

The chain uses TRBV11-1 and TRBJ2-2, with a possible D match to TRBD1 (6 bases). This TCR was sampled from an adult who was a healthcare worker with PCR-confirmed SARS-CoV-2 infection or an uninfected control (not recorded which). Sequencing was performed on whole blood. In DNA, the CDR3 is TGTGCCAGCAGCGGACCGACAGGAGGAACCGGGGAGCTGTTTTTT. This sequence encodes CASSGPTGGTGELFF. The entire variable domain, with the rest obtained from reference TRBV11-1 and TRBJ2-2, is as follows: EAEVAQSPRYKITEKSQAVAFWCDPISGHATLYWYRQILGQGPELLVQFQDESVVDDSQLPKDRFSAERLKGVDSTLKIQPAELGDSAMYLCASSGPTGGTGELFFGEGSRLTVL.